The entry that follows covers one T cell receptor beta chain sequence. Its target is unknown. Amplification used 60 Vbeta primers and 13 Jbeta primers. Per the study methods: Later work found around 72 million unique TCR beta chains, with about 10 million shared. TCRdb keeps only in-frame clones here, not all; method: immunoSEQ multiplex PCR. V, J and clone size derive from that table, while D and trimming were established from the DNA sequence. The sample consists of some 150,000 clones, roughly 77% of them appearing once. This specimen belongs to a study of cytomegalovirus exposure and HLA in healthy donors. The ends lost 6 bases at V and 2 bases at J; junction bases unmatched: 8. Germline V gene data show CDR1 as MDHEN and CDR2 as SYDVKM. The CDR3 consists of 16 residues. Each of the donors was a healthy bone marrow donor. General study results and limits: Compared with the roughly 700-donor mean, an Asian-associated ancestry cluster reportedly had fewer N-insertions, according to a later analysis. Overall, under 200 TCR beta chains were annotated as cytomegalovirus-associated.

The source material was PBMCs. The receptor's source is a man younger than 45 in good health and CMV-seropositive. This chain links TRBV28 with TRBJ1-5; 9 nucleotides match TRBD1. The CDR3 loop is CASSTPGQGRNQPQHF. As DNA, the CDR3 is TGTGCCAGCAGCACACCGGGACAGGGACGCAATCAGCCCCAGCATTTT.